The 24 T cell receptor beta chains listed next were all sequenced from one sample in a study of T cells in localized non-small cell lung cancer. Profiled with immunoSEQ multiplex PCR; TCRdb holds only in-frame clones, not every one. The sample contains 25,000 to 30,000 clones, about nine tenths of which appear only once. Sample: peripheral blood mononuclear cells, taken before any cancer treatment. Receptors originate from a woman aged 35-75 years with stage III lung adenocarcinoma.

J is TRBJ2-2 and V is TRBV28, with TRBD1 identical over 7 bases. J gave up 1 base and V 6 bases, and 2 bases lay outside the gene matches. Germline V gene data show CDR1 as MDHEN and CDR2 as SYDVKM. This CDR3 has 14 amino acids. The CDR3 loop is CASRWDRNTGELFF. As DNA, the CDR3 is TGTGCCAGCAGGTGGGACAGGAACACCGGGGAGCTGTTTTTT. Together with reference TRBV28 and TRBJ2-2, the CDR3 gives the full variable domain: DVKVTQSSRYLVKRTGEKVFLECVQDMDHENMFWYRQDPGLGLRLIYFSYDVKMKEKGDIPEGYSVSREKKERFSLILESASTNQTSMYLCASRWDRNTGELFFGEGSRLTVL.

This clone appeared once. The chain links TRBV11-1 to TRBJ2-5; D might be TRBD1 (5 bases). The germline V and J ends were trimmed by 5 bases and 2 bases, with 9 bases remaining between them. Germline loops: CDR1 SGHAT, CDR2 FQDESV (reference sequence). CDR3 length equals 13 residues. The chain's CDR3 is CASSHDRQETQYF. DNA of the CDR3: TGTGCCAGCAGCCACGACAGACAAGAGACCCAGTACTTC.

The rearrangement links TRBV10-2 to TRBJ2-7, with a weak D call TRBD2 (6 bases). This CDR3 is built from 12 residues. Germline V lookup: CDR1 WSHSY, CDR2 SAAADI. Trimming took off 8 bases at V and 0 bases at J, with 8 bases between the two ends. Here the CDR3 reads CASGDSSYEQYF. The CDR3 DNA sequence: TGCGCCAGCGGGGACTCCTCCTACGAGCAGTACTTC.

This clone was detected once. This chain connects TRBV11-3 to TRBJ2-3; possibly TRBD1 for D (5 bases). This CDR3 contains 12 residues. Germline-derived CDR1 and CDR2 are SGHNT and YENEEA. Trimming stripped 2 bases from V and 5 bases from J, with 5 bases between. As DNA, the CDR3 is TGTGCCAGCAGCTTACAGGGAGATACGCAGTATTTT. It yields the protein CASSLQGDTQYF.

This chain links TRBV6-5 with TRBJ1-5, with a possible D match to TRBD1 (5 bases). Per the germline V gene, CDR1 is MNHEY and CDR2 is SVGAGI. This CDR3 region has 13 residues. Trimming cost V 6 bases and J 3 bases, with 9 bases left between them. The CDR3 coding sequence is TGTGCCAGCAGAAGGACAACCAATCAGCCCCAGCATTTT. Its protein product is CASRRTTNQPQHF.

The rearrangement uses TRBV30 and TRBJ1-3; D is ambiguous. The germline gives CDR1 GTSNPN, CDR2 SVGIG (reference sequence). The CDR3 covers 13 residues. V was shortened by 0 bases and J by 0 bases, with 3 bases between the two germline ends. The CDR3 loop reads CAWSVDSGNTIYF. Here the CDR3 DNA reads TGTGCCTGGAGTGTGGACTCTGGAAACACCATATATTTT.

The rearrangement uses TRBV6-6 and TRBJ2-7; no clear D. This CDR3 has 11 residues. V gave up 7 bases and J gave up 2 bases, with 6 bases separating them. Per the germline V gene, CDR1 is MNHNY and CDR2 is SVGAGI (reference sequence). The CDR3 sequence is CASKTTYEQYF. CDR3 coding DNA: TGTGCCAGCAAGACCACCTACGAGCAGTACTTC.

V gene TRBV19 combines with J gene TRBJ2-7; TRBD2 matches 7 bases. The CDR3 covers 15 residues. The germline gives CDR1 LNHDA, CDR2 SQIVND (reference sequence). V dropped 0 bases and J dropped 2; count of bases not matched to a gene: 4. Here the CDR3 DNA reads TGTGCCAGTAGTATAGAGGTGGGAGGGACCTACGAGCAGTACTTC. It translates to CASSIEVGGTYEQYF.

V is TRBV15 and J is TRBJ2-2; no firm D call. CDR1 and CDR2 from the germline V gene are LNHNV and YYDKDF (reference sequence). The CDR3 loop spans 16 amino acids. V lost 1 base to trimming and J lost 4 bases, with 13 bases between them. CDR3 sequence (DNA): TGTGCCACCAGCAGAGCCCCTACGAGACTCACCGGGGAGCTGTTTTTT. Protein sequence: CATSRAPTRLTGELFF.

V usage is TRBV18 and J usage is TRBJ2-3, with D possibly being TRBD2 (6 bases). CDR1 and CDR2 (germline): KGHSH, LQKENI. V was shortened by 4 bases and J by 4 bases, with 12 bases between the two germline ends. This CDR3 is 14 amino acids long. In nucleotides, the CDR3 is TGTGCCAGCTCACGAGAGTGGGGGGCAGATACGCAGTATTTT. This translates into CASSREWGADTQYF.

V and J are TRBV28 and TRBJ2-3; 16 bases fit TRBD2. The germline V gene has CDR1 MDHEN and CDR2 SYDVKM. The CDR3 is 15 amino acids. V trimming: 5 bases; J trimming: 7 bases; junction bases outside the gene matches: 3. CDR3 sequence reads: CASSQGLAGGYTQYF. DNA for the CDR3: TGTGCCAGCAGTCAGGGACTAGCGGGGGGGTATACGCAGTATTTT. Full variable domain (rest looked up from reference TRBV28 and TRBJ2-3): DVKVTQSSRYLVKRTGEKVFLECVQDMDHENMFWYRQDPGLGLRLIYFSYDVKMKEKGDIPEGYSVSREKKERFSLILESASTNQTSMYLCASSQGLAGGYTQYFGPGTRLTVL.

V usage is TRBV4-1 and J usage is TRBJ2-7; TRBD1 aligns across 10 bases. The CDR3 loop spans 15 amino acids. V was pared by 3 bases and J by 0 bases, with 2 bases of the junction left unmatched. Germline V CDR1 and CDR2: MGHRA, YSYEKL. CDR3 amino acids: CASSQGQGSSYEQYF. CDR3 in DNA: TGCGCCAGCAGCCAGGGACAGGGGAGCTCCTACGAGCAGTACTTC.

This chain connects TRBV19 to TRBJ1-2, with a weak D call TRBD1 (6 bases). Trimming took off 6 bases at V and 8 bases at J, with 13 bases between the two ends. The CDR3 extends over 12 amino acids. The germline V gene has CDR1 LNHDA and CDR2 SQIVND (reference sequence). The CDR3 reads CASSPRDIGYTF. The CDR3 DNA sequence: TGTGCCAGTAGCCCACGGGACATCGGCTACACCTTC.

The chain combines TRBV28 with TRBJ2-1; D is uncertain. This CDR3 spans 16 amino acids. The V end was cut by 5 bases, the J end by 6 bases, with 20 bases between. Germline V CDR1 and CDR2: MDHEN, SYDVKM. Here the CDR3 reads CASSPTAWLEGNEQFF. CDR3 bases: TGTGCCAGCAGTCCAACCGCCTGGCTGGAAGGCAATGAGCAGTTCTTC.

This chain links TRBV2 with TRBJ2-2; 9 bases fit TRBD2. The V and J ends lost 6 bases and 5 bases, in that order; junction bases with no gene match: 4. The CDR3 is made up of 14 amino acids. Germline CDR1 is SNHLY and CDR2 is FYNNEI. The CDR3 DNA follows: TGTGCCAGCAGAGGACTAGCGTTTACCGGGGAGCTGTTTTTT. Translated: CASRGLAFTGELFF.

V gene TRBV10-3 combines with J gene TRBJ1-1; the D is unclear. CDR3 length equals 13 residues. Trimming removed 10 bases from V and 3 bases from J, with 15 bases in between. Looked up from germline, CDR1 is ENHRY and CDR2 is SYGVKD. The CDR3 region is CATFLTPDTEAFF. The CDR3 DNA sequence: TGTGCCACCTTCCTTACCCCTGACACTGAAGCTTTCTTT.

The chain combines TRBV7-9 with TRBJ1-2; D unclear. The CDR3 has 17 amino acids. Germline loops: CDR1 SEHNR, CDR2 FQNEAQ (reference sequence). V was shortened by 4 bases and J by 0 bases, with 18 bases between the two germline ends. The CDR3 bases are TGTGCCAGCAGCTCTAACTCAACAACGACCGCTAACTATGGCTACACCTTC. Amino acids: CASSSNSTTTANYGYTF.

The chain recombines TRBV28 with TRBJ2-5, with 8 positions matching TRBD2. The CDR3 contains 17 residues. Losses at the gene ends were 5 bases for V and 1 base for J; bases not matched to a gene: 12. Germline V CDR1 and CDR2: MDHEN, SYDVKM. Here the CDR3 reads CASSPLTSGGFQETQYF. CDR3 coding DNA: TGTGCCAGCAGTCCGCTTACTAGCGGAGGTTTCCAAGAGACCCAGTACTTC.

The J gene is TRBJ2-7, the V gene TRBV29-1; D is perhaps TRBD2 (5 bases). Germline values: CDR1 SQVTM, CDR2 ANQGSEA. Trimming removed 6 bases from V and 6 bases from J, with 15 bases in between. This CDR3 spans 12 amino acids. The CDR3 spells CSVSMGVREQYF. In DNA, the CDR3 is TGCAGCGTCTCGATGGGAGTGCGCGAGCAGTACTTC.

In this sample, this clone turned up a few times. The rearrangement uses TRBV5-5 and TRBJ2-7; a weak D match, TRBD2 (5 bases). Germline CDR1 and CDR2: SGHKS and YYEKEE (reference sequence). V shed 4 bases and J shed 1 base, with 21 bases lying between them. CDR3 length: 17 amino acids. The CDR3 region has the DNA TGTGCCAGCAGCCGGGGTGAGGGTTTCTCAAGGTCCTACGAGCAGTACTTC. It translates to CASSRGEGFSRSYEQYF.

DNA of the CDR3: TGTGCCAGCAGCTCGGACAGGAACACTGAAGCTTTCTTT. This encodes CASSSDRNTEAFF. The V gene is TRBV7-2, the J gene TRBJ1-1, with a possible D match to TRBD1 (6 bases). The germline V and J ends were trimmed by 4 bases and 1 base, with 7 bases remaining between them. Per the germline V gene, CDR1 is SGHTA and CDR2 is FQGNSA. This CDR3 spans 13 amino acids. Full variable domain (outside the CDR3, taken from reference TRBV7-2 and TRBJ1-1): GAGVSQSPSNKVTEKGKDVELRCDPISGHTALYWYRQSLGQGLEFLIYFQGNSAPDKSGLPSDRFSAERTGGSVSTLTIQRTQQEDSAVYLCASSSDRNTEAFFGQGTRLTVV.

The genes are TRBV10-3 and TRBJ1-3; the D is unclear. The CDR3 is made up of 15 amino acids. V was cut by 3 bases and J by 0 bases, with 9 bases left in between. In germline, CDR1 is ENHRY, CDR2 SYGVKD. The CDR3 DNA reads as TGTGCCATCAGTGATGGGCCTCGCTCTGGAAACACCATATATTTT. It codes for CAISDGPRSGNTIYF.

This clone was picked up one time. This chain's CDR3 is CAIKGDPTHEQYF. In DNA form, the CDR3 reads TGTGCCATCAAAGGGGACCCTACCCACGAGCAGTACTTC. This chain links TRBV10-3 with TRBJ2-7, with D possibly being TRBD1 or TRBD2 (5 bases each). This CDR3 region has 13 residues. Germline CDR1 reads ENHRY; CDR2 reads SYGVKD. The V end lost 7 bases, the J end lost 5 bases, and 15 bases lay between the germline ends.

V usage is TRBV18 and J usage is TRBJ2-1; TRBD1 aligns across 7 bases. The germline CDR1 and CDR2 sequences are KGHSH and LQKENI. V was clipped by 6 bases and J by 8 bases; unmatched bases: 13. This CDR3 is 15 amino acids long. CDR3 DNA: TGTGCCAGCTCCCCCGGGTACGACAGGGCAGATGAGCAGTTCTTC. Protein sequence: CASSPGYDRADEQFF.